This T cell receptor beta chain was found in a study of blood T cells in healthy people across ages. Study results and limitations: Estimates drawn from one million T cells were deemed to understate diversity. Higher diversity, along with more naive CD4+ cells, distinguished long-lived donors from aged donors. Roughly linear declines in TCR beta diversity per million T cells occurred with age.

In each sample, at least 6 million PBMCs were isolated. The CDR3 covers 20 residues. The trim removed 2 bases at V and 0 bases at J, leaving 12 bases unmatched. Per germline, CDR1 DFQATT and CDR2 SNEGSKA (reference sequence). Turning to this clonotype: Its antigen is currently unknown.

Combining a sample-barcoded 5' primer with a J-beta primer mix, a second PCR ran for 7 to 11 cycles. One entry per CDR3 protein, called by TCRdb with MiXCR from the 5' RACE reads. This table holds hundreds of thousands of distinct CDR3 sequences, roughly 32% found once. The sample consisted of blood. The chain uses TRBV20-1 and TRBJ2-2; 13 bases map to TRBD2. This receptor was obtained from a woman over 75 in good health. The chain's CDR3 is CSARTIPGLAGLPNTGELFF. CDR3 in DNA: TGCAGTGCTAGAACTATTCCGGGACTAGCGGGGCTCCCGAACACCGGGGAGCTGTTTTTT.